This TCR beta chain was identified during a study of blood T cell repertoires in COVID-19. Overall study: What the recovered Cohort 3 donors had was two negative PCRs, clearance, or symptom resolution. The analysed material was cDNA or gDNA that came from T cells, B-cell-depleted T cells, or PBMCs. The United States, Italy and Spain provided the acute and convalescent COVID-19 samples.

Unmatched junction bases numbered 9, after V lost 5 bases and J lost 5 bases. The CDR3 has 15 residues. CDR1 is MDHEN and CDR2 is SYDVKM in the germline V gene. Method: immunoSEQ multiplex PCR; TCRdb's copy keeps in-frame clones and lacks some. The table has fewer than 350,000 clones, around nine tenths seen once. Participant age was roughly 18 to 95 years, and participants resided in approximately 25 US areas. This clone was picked up a small number of times. The sample was PBMCs or T cells enriched from blood (not recorded which). This sequence joins TRBV28 and TRBJ1-1, with TRBD1 identical over 9 bases. The receptor comes from a woman aged 60 to 75 in a cohort exposed to, infected with or recovered from COVID-19 (not recorded which). CDR3 DNA sequence: TGTGCCAGCAGTCGGTACAGGGGGCGCGGGACTGAAGCTTTCTTT. It encodes CASSRYRGRGTEAFF.